The 7 T cell receptor beta chains below were found in one sample sequenced in a study of T cells after yellow fever vaccination. TCRdb used MiXCR to reprocess the 5' RACE reads, holding one entry per CDR3 protein. Of about 310,000 distinct CDR3 sequences listed, around 3.6% are singletons. The specimen comprised PBMCs, sampled on the day of the yellow fever booster vaccination. These receptors all come from a man younger than 35 who received the YFV17D yellow fever vaccine.

This clonotype was detected a few times. The V call is TRBV5-1, the J call TRBJ1-6; TRBD1 agrees at 7 bases. CDR3 length: 13 amino acids. Germline CDR1 reads SGHRS; CDR2 reads YFSETQ. V shed 5 bases, J shed 12 bases, and the junction held 8 bases outside the gene matches. CDR3 loop: CASRGTAELPLHF. The CDR3 nucleotides are TGCGCCAGCAGGGGGACAGCGGAACTACCCCTCCACTTT.

This clonotype was seen repeatedly, ten times or more. The CDR3 nucleotides are TGTGCCAGTTCGGGACTAGAGTACGAGCAGTACTTC. Amino acids: CASSGLEYEQYF. The chain recombines TRBV2 with TRBJ2-7; 8 nucleotides align to TRBD2. V gave up 9 bases and J gave up 4 bases; unmatched junction bases: 5. This CDR3 is 12 amino acids long. The germline V gene encodes CDR1 SNHLY and CDR2 FYNNEI.

This clonotype was picked up many times. The genes are TRBV28 and TRBJ2-1; 7 positions match TRBD2. V shed 3 bases, J shed 7 bases, and the junction held 12 bases outside the gene matches. In germline, CDR1 is MDHEN, CDR2 SYDVKM. This CDR3 is 16 amino acids long. This chain's CDR3 is CASSFPVGTTTNEQFF. In nucleotides, the CDR3 is TGTGCCAGCAGTTTTCCTGTGGGGACTACTACAAATGAGCAGTTCTTC.

The V and J genes are TRBV20-1 and TRBJ1-4, with a possible D match to TRBD1 (5 bases). With 1 base removed from V and 6 bases from J, the gap between germline ends came to 12 bases. Germline V lookup: CDR1 DFQATT, CDR2 SNEGSKA (reference sequence). The CDR3 is 14 amino acids. The CDR3 protein is CSARGWGSDEKLFF. Written as DNA, the CDR3 is TGCAGTGCTAGAGGGTGGGGGTCCGATGAAAAACTGTTTTTT.

This clonotype was counted ten times or more. This sequence joins TRBV12-3 or TRBV12-4 and TRBJ1-2, with D possibly TRBD1 on 5 matching bases. This CDR3 has 17 amino acids. The germline V and J ends were trimmed by 4 bases and 1 base, with 19 bases remaining between them. CDR3: CASSWSGGDGYNYGYTF. The CDR3 DNA reads as TGTGCCAGCAGTTGGAGCGGAGGGGACGGATATAACTATGGCTACACCTTC.

This clonotype was seen ten or more times. V is TRBV4-3 and J is TRBJ2-3; 10 positions agree with TRBD2. The length of the CDR3 is 20 residues. The germline CDR1 and CDR2 sequences are LGHNA and YSLEER. V gave up 0 bases and J gave up 2 bases; unmatched junction bases: 14. CDR3 amino acids: CASSQDLALGLARDTDTQYF. The DNA of the CDR3 is TGCGCCAGCAGCCAAGATCTCGCTCTGGGACTAGCGAGGGACACAGATACGCAGTATTTT.

The chain links TRBV12-3 or TRBV12-4 to TRBJ2-1; no reliable D call. The V end was cut by 5 bases, the J end by 3 bases, with 8 bases between. The CDR3 has 13 amino acids. CDR3: CASSTTYYNEQFF. The CDR3 DNA reads as TGTGCCAGCAGTACCACCTACTACAATGAGCAGTTCTTC.